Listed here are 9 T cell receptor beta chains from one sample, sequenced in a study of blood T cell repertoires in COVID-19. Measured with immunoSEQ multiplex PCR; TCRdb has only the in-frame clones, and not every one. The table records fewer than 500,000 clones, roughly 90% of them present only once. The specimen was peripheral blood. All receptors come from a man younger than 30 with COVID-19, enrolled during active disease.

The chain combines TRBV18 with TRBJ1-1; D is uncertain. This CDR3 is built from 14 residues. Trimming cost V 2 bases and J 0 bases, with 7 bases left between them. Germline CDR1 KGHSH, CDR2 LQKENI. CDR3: CASSPAQLNTEAFF. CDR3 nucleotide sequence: TGTGCCAGCTCACCAGCACAATTGAACACTGAAGCTTTCTTT.

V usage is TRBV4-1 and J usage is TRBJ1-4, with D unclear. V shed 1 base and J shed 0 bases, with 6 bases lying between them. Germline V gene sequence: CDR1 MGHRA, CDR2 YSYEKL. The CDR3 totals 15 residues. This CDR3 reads CASSQATTTNEKLFF. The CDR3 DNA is TGCGCCAGCAGCCAAGCCACAACAACTAATGAAAAACTGTTTTTT.

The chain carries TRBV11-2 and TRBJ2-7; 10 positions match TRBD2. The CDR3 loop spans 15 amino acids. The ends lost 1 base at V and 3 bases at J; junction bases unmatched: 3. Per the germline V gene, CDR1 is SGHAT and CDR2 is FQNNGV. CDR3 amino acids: CASSLASSGSYEQYF. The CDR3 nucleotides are TGTGCCAGCAGCTTAGCATCTAGCGGGAGCTACGAGCAGTACTTC.

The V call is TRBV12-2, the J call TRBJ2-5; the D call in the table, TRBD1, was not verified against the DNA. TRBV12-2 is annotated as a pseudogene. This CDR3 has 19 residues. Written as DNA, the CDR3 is TGTGCAAGTCGCTTCTTTTCGTCGGCGACAGCGCAGTACCAAGAGACCCAGTACTTC. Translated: CASRFFSSATAQYQETQYF.

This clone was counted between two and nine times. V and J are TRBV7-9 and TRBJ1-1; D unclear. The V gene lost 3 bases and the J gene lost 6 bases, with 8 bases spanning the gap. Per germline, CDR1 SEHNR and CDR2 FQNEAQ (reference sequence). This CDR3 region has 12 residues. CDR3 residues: CASSLAGSEAFF. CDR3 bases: TGTGCCAGCAGCTTGGCGGGGTCTGAAGCTTTCTTT.

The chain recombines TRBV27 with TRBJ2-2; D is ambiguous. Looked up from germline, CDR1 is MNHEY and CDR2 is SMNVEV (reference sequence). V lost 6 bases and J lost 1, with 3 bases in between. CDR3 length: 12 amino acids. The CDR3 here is CASSRNTGELFF. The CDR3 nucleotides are TGTGCCAGCAGCCGGAACACCGGGGAGCTGTTTTTT.

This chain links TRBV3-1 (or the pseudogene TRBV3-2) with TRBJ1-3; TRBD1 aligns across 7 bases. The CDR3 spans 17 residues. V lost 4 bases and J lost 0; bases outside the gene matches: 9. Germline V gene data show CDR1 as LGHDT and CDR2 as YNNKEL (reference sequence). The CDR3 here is CASSLEDRLSSGNTIYF. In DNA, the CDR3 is TGTGCCAGCAGCCTCGAGGACAGGCTAAGCTCTGGAAACACCATATATTTT.

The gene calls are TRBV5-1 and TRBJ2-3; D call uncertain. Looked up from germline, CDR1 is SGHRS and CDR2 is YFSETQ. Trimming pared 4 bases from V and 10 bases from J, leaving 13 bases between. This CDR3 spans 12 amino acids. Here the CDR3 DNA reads TGCGCCAGCAGCGACCTAGGTGGTCCGCAGTATTTT. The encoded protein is CASSDLGGPQYF. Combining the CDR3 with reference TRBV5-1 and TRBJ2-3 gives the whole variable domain KAGVTQTPRYLIKTRGQQVTLSCSPISGHRSVSWYQQTPGQGLQFLFEYFSETQRNKGNFPGRFSGRQFSNSRSEMNVSTLELGDSALYLCASSDLGGPQYFGPGTRLTVL.

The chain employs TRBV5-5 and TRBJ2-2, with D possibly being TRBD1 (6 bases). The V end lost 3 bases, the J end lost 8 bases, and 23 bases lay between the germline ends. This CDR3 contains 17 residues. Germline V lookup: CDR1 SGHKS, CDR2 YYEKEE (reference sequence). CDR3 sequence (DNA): TGTGCCAGCAGCTCAACGCCAGGGGACGGTTTTATAGGGGAGCTGTTTTTT. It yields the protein CASSSTPGDGFIGELFF.